This passage covers 3 T cell receptor beta chains from one sample sequenced in a study of cytomegalovirus exposure and HLA in healthy donors. Libraries were prepared by immunoSEQ multiplex PCR; TCRdb keeps only in-frame clonotypes and omits some of them. The sample carries roughly 250,000 clones, about 86% recorded once. The sample taken for sequencing was PBMCs. The receptors shown here come from a woman aged 30 to 39 in good health and CMV-seropositive.

This CDR3 is CASSRGTSGEDEQFF. The CDR3 DNA follows: TGTGCCAGCTCACGAGGGACTAGCGGGGAGGATGAGCAGTTCTTC. The gene calls are TRBV18 and TRBJ2-1, with 13 bases matching TRBD2. The CDR3 contains 15 residues. Trimming cost V 4 bases and J 8 bases; bases outside gene matches: 5. CDR1 KGHSH and CDR2 LQKENI come from the germline V gene.

The V and J genes are TRBV11-3 and TRBJ1-2; 7 bases map to TRBD1. Germline V CDR1 and CDR2: SGHNT, YENEEA. This CDR3 region has 15 residues. The V and J ends lost 5 bases and 8 bases, in that order; junction bases with no gene match: 14. CDR3 bases: TGTGCCAGCAGCCCCGAGGGACAGCGCTATTCGGGCTACACCTTC. Its translation: CASSPEGQRYSGYTF.

The chain is built from TRBV2 and TRBJ2-5; D may be TRBD1 (6 bases). The CDR3 consists of 12 residues. Germline lookup yields CDR1 SNHLY and CDR2 FYNNEI. Deletions cut 5 bases from V and 4 bases from J, with 8 bases between. The CDR3 nucleotides are TGTGCCAGCAGTAGGGGGAGAGAGACCCAGTACTTC. Translated, it gives CASSRGRETQYF.